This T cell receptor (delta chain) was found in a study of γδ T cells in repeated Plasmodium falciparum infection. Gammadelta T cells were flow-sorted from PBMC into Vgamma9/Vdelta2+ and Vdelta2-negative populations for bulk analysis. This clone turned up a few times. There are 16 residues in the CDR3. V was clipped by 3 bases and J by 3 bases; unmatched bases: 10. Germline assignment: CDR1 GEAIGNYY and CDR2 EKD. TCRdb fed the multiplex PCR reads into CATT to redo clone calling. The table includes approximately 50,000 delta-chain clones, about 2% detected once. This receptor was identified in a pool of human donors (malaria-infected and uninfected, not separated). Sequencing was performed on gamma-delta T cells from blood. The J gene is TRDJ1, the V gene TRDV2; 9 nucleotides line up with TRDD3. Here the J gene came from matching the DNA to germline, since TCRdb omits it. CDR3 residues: CACDALLGEHPDKLIF. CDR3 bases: TGTGCCTGTGACGCCCTACTGGGGGAGCACCCCGATAAACTCATCTTT.